The rows below give T cell receptor beta chains drawn from one sample of a study of regulatory T cells in long-lasting Graves disease. TCRdb reanalysed the multiplex PCR reads using MiXCR and keeps one entry per CDR3 protein. The sample consists of about 500,000 distinct CDR3 sequences, around 16% of them appearing once. These same data were also listed under a study on T cells in Graves' hyperthyroidism and ophthalmopathy.

Sequencing used peripheral blood mononuclear cells (PBMCs), obtained at new diagnosis, from a patient treated with antithyroid drugs. These receptors originate from a man aged 35-49 years with Graves disease. Both conserved end residues are part of each CDR3. Rows may omit the clone size; those that give it use once, few, many or a size class.

j_gene: TRBJ2-7; len: 14; v_gene: TRBV27; abundance: -; CDR3aa: CASRGLVWANEQYF
j_gene: TRBJ1-5; len: 12; v_gene: TRBV28; abundance: many; CDR3aa: CASSEEDQPQHF
j_gene: TRBJ1-1; len: 15; v_gene: TRBV28; abundance: many; CDR3aa: CASTMGLDLYTEAFF
j_gene: TRBJ1-2; len: 15; v_gene: TRBV9; abundance: -; CDR3aa: CASSVGGSGGHGYTF
j_gene: TRBJ2-1; len: 11; v_gene: TRBV11-1; abundance: -; CDR3aa: CASLGGAEQFF
j_gene: TRBJ1-5; len: 12; v_gene: TRBV28; abundance: many; CDR3aa: CASMTSGQPQHF
j_gene: TRBJ1-1; len: 15; v_gene: TRBV2; abundance: -; CDR3aa: CASSEGTGRNTEAFF
j_gene: TRBJ2-1; len: 13; v_gene: TRBV3-1; abundance: many; CDR3aa: CASSQVGVNEQFF
j_gene: TRBJ2-5; len: 15; v_gene: TRBV11-2; abundance: many; CDR3aa: CASSLGIDREETQYF
j_gene: TRBJ1-2; len: 13; v_gene: TRBV12-3/TRBV12-4; abundance: few; CDR3aa: CASSPWTRDGYTF
j_gene: TRBJ2-7; len: 17; v_gene: TRBV6-1; abundance: many; CDR3aa: CASSRITGTGPPYEQYF
j_gene: TRBJ2-1; len: 14; v_gene: TRBV12-3/TRBV12-4; abundance: -; CDR3aa: CASSRSGVDNEQFF
j_gene: TRBJ2-7; len: 12; v_gene: TRBV29-1; abundance: few; CDR3aa: CSVVISAYEQYF
j_gene: TRBJ1-1; len: 13; v_gene: TRBV29-1; abundance: many; CDR3aa: CSARQQMNTEAFF
j_gene: TRBJ1-2; len: 14; v_gene: TRBV12-3/TRBV12-4; abundance: many; CDR3aa: CASSLVQGNYGYTF
j_gene: TRBJ1-5; len: 12; v_gene: TRBV20-1; abundance: few; CDR3aa: CSARRRFQPQHF
j_gene: TRBJ2-5; len: 14; v_gene: TRBV28; abundance: once; CDR3aa: CASSLSRGNNEQYF
j_gene: TRBJ2-7; len: 14; v_gene: TRBV20-1; abundance: -; CDR3aa: CSAPLAGGPYGQYF
j_gene: TRBJ2-5; len: 15; v_gene: TRBV10-3; abundance: -; CDR3aa: CAISEVGQGQETQYF
j_gene: TRBJ2-1; len: 17; v_gene: TRBV28; abundance: many; CDR3aa: CASSLHSGGASYNEQFF
j_gene: TRBJ2-1; len: 15; v_gene: TRBV7-9; abundance: many; CDR3aa: CASRFLDTHRGEQFF
j_gene: TRBJ2-1; len: 16; v_gene: TRBV5-1; abundance: many; CDR3aa: CASSSTGGPPENEQFF
j_gene: TRBJ2-1; len: 16; v_gene: TRBV3-1; abundance: -; CDR3aa: CASSRGGLKPTNEQFF
j_gene: TRBJ2-5; len: 14; v_gene: TRBV9; abundance: -; CDR3aa: CASSVGERMGTQYF
j_gene: TRBJ2-2; len: 15; v_gene: TRBV28; abundance: -; CDR3aa: CASNNREGDTGELFF
j_gene: TRBJ2-2; len: 16; v_gene: TRBV7-8; abundance: many; CDR3aa: CASSPGTSGNLGELFF
j_gene: TRBJ1-1; len: 15; v_gene: TRBV4-1; abundance: -; CDR3aa: CASSHNVGGSTEAFF
j_gene: TRBJ2-7; len: 15; v_gene: TRBV7-9; abundance: -; CDR3aa: CASSPRTSRAYEQYF
j_gene: TRBJ1-6; len: 14; v_gene: TRBV6-1; abundance: -; CDR3aa: CASSRGGANSPLHF
j_gene: TRBJ2-2; len: 15; v_gene: TRBV28; abundance: many; CDR3aa: CASSFFPGNTGELFF
j_gene: TRBJ2-5; len: 15; v_gene: TRBV18; abundance: few; CDR3aa: CASSRRQGAGETQYF
j_gene: TRBJ2-2; len: 13; v_gene: TRBV19; abundance: -; CDR3aa: CASSTYNAGELFF
j_gene: TRBJ2-1; len: 19; v_gene: TRBV5-1; abundance: many; CDR3aa: CASSPIGPSGGGTFNEQFF
j_gene: TRBJ1-1; len: 15; v_gene: TRBV5-1; abundance: many; CDR3aa: CASSNGQFMNTEAFF
j_gene: TRBJ2-1; len: 15; v_gene: TRBV20-1; abundance: many; CDR3aa: CSAREGTRGTREQFF
j_gene: TRBJ2-3; len: 14; v_gene: TRBV7-9; abundance: -; CDR3aa: CASRGLALGDTQYF
j_gene: TRBJ2-6; len: 15; v_gene: TRBV28; abundance: -; CDR3aa: CASSLLGLGANVLTF
j_gene: TRBJ2-7; len: 13; v_gene: TRBV9; abundance: few; CDR3aa: CASSEVPGDEQYF